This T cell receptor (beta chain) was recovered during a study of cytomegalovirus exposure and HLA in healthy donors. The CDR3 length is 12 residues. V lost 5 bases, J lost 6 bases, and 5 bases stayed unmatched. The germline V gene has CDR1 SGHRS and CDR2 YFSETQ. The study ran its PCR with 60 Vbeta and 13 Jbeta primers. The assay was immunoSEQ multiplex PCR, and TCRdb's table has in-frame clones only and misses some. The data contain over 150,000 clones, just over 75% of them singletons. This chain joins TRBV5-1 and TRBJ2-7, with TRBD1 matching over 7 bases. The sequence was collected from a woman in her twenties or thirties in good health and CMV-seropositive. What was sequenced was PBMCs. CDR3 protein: CASSDRVSEQYF. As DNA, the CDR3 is TGCGCCAGCAGTGACAGGGTTAGCGAGCAGTACTTC.